The 32 T cell receptor beta chains reported below all come from one sample, sequenced in a study of blood T cell repertoires in COVID-19. Sequencing was performed with immunoSEQ multiplex PCR; in TCRdb, only in-frame clones are kept and a portion is missing. The sample includes 250,000 to 300,000 clones, over 80% of them seen just once. The sample consisted of PBMCs or T cells enriched from blood (not recorded which). These receptors all come from a human donor in a cohort exposed to, infected with or recovered from COVID-19 (not recorded which). The donor label of this sample is uncertain.

This clone has just one count. This chain connects TRBV7-3 to TRBJ2-5; D ambiguous. The CDR3 consists of 14 residues. Germline V gene data show CDR1 as SGHTA and CDR2 as FQGTGA. V lost 0 bases, J lost 5 bases, and 10 bases lay in between. The CDR3 DNA reads as TGTGCCAGCAGCTTAACTGGAGCCTCGGAGACCCAGTACTTC. Protein sequence: CASSLTGASETQYF.

V usage is TRBV19 and J usage is TRBJ2-4; a possible D gene is TRBD1 (6 bases). In germline, CDR1 is LNHDA, CDR2 SQIVND (reference sequence). V was pared by 5 bases and J by 2 bases, with 13 bases between. The CDR3 contains 15 residues. The DNA of the CDR3 is TGTGCCAGTAGTGTAGGTACAGGGTCCAAAAACATTCAGTACTTC. Encoded protein: CASSVGTGSKNIQYF.

This rearrangement joins TRBV5-1 to TRBJ2-2; the match to TRBD2 covers 10 bases. CDR1 is SGHRS and CDR2 is YFSETQ in the germline V gene. With 4 bases clipped from V and 4 bases from J, the junction kept 4 bases outside the gene matches. The CDR3 runs 15 residues. The CDR3 sequence is CASSPQRGGTGELFF. As DNA, the CDR3 is TGCGCCAGCAGCCCGCAGCGGGGGGGCACCGGGGAGCTGTTTTTT.

V is TRBV7-8 and J is TRBJ1-2; possibly TRBD1 for D (5 bases). CDR1 SGHVS and CDR2 FQNEAQ come from the germline V gene. V gave up 1 base and J gave up 8 bases, with 14 bases separating them. The CDR3 contains 14 residues. CDR3: CASSLVGGGGGYTF. DNA of the CDR3: TGTGCCAGCAGCTTAGTTGGGGGAGGAGGCGGCTACACCTTC.

The V gene is TRBV27, the J gene TRBJ1-2, with 7 nucleotides matching TRBD1. The CDR3 totals 12 residues. Germline CDR1 reads MNHEY; CDR2 reads SMNVEV (reference sequence). V shed 6 bases and J 6 bases; nucleotides not matched to a gene: 4. CDR3 DNA: TGTGCCAGCAGCGGAACAGGGGATGGCTACACCTTC. This codes for CASSGTGDGYTF.

The chain joins TRBV13 to TRBJ2-3; 8 bases are shared with TRBD2. CDR1 is PRHDT and CDR2 is FYEKMQ in the germline V gene (reference sequence). The CDR3 consists of 18 residues. The V and J ends lost 5 bases and 0 bases, in that order; junction bases with no gene match: 13. CDR3 sequence (DNA): TGTGCCAGCAGCCTTACTAGCGGCTCCGACCCTAGCACAGATACGCAGTATTTT. Protein product: CASSLTSGSDPSTDTQYF.

This sequence joins TRBV30 and TRBJ1-2, with TRBD1 matching 7 bases. Germline CDR1 and CDR2: GTSNPN and SVGIG (reference sequence). The CDR3 runs 14 residues. V lost 2 bases, J lost 6 bases, and 9 bases stayed unmatched. Here the CDR3 DNA reads TGTGCCTGGAGTAGGGGATCAGGGGGAGATGGCTACACCTTC. It encodes CAWSRGSGGDGYTF. Together with reference TRBV30 and TRBJ1-2, the CDR3 gives the full variable domain: SQTIHQWPATLVQPVGSPLSLECTVEGTSNPNLYWYRQAAGRGLQLLFYSVGIGQISSEVPQNLSASRPQDRQFILSSKKLLLSDSGFYLCAWSRGSGGDGYTFGSGTRLTVV.

The chain employs TRBV19 and TRBJ1-1; TRBD1 matches at 9 bases. CDR1 is LNHDA, CDR2 SQIVND, per germline (reference sequence). The CDR3 covers 13 residues. J was trimmed by 4 bases and V by 3 bases; bases with no gene match: 0. The DNA of the CDR3 is TGTGCCAGTAGTATGACAGGGGGCACTGAAGCTTTCTTT. Translating it yields CASSMTGGTEAFF.

The rearrangement joins TRBV9 to TRBJ2-5; 10 bases are shared with TRBD1. The junction had 10 bases not matched to a gene; V was cut back by 0 bases and J by 5 bases. Per the germline V gene, CDR1 is SGDLS and CDR2 is YYNGEE. The CDR3 sequence is 17 residues long. The CDR3 loop is CASSVAGGQGYPETQYF. In DNA, the CDR3 is TGTGCCAGCAGCGTAGCGGGGGGACAGGGGTATCCGGAGACCCAGTACTTC.

The V gene is TRBV14, the J gene TRBJ1-1; D gene unclear. V lost 0 bases and J lost 3, with 8 bases in between. Per the germline V gene, CDR1 is SGHDN and CDR2 is FVKESK. This CDR3 region has 14 residues. The CDR3 DNA follows: TGTGCCAGCAGCCAAGATATACAGTACACTGAAGCTTTCTTT. Amino acid sequence: CASSQDIQYTEAFF.

The chain couples TRBV21-1 to TRBJ1-2; no DNA check was done on the table's D call, TRBD1. TRBV21-1 is tagged as a pseudogene. The CDR3 has 15 residues. CDR3 DNA sequence: TGTGCCAGCAGCAACGATCCGACAGGGACCTATGGCTACACCTTC. As protein: CASSNDPTGTYGYTF.

This chain uses TRBV10-3 with TRBJ1-4; D is perhaps TRBD1 (5 bases). Trimming pared 0 bases from V and 8 bases from J, leaving 10 bases between. The CDR3 consists of 14 residues. CDR1 ENHRY and CDR2 SYGVKD come from the germline V gene. The CDR3 nucleotides are TGTGCCATCAGTGAGTCGAAGGGGAAAGAAAAACTGTTTTTT. It yields the protein CAISESKGKEKLFF.

This chain uses TRBV10-3 with TRBJ1-4; 7 nucleotides align to TRBD1. Germline V lookup: CDR1 ENHRY, CDR2 SYGVKD. There are 14 residues in the CDR3. Trimming at V came to 2 bases and at J to 7 bases, leaving 4 bases not matched to a gene. DNA of the CDR3: TGTGCCATCAGTGAGAGGGGGCCGGGTGAAAAACTGTTTTTT. Protein product: CAISERGPGEKLFF.

Here the CDR3 DNA reads TGTGCCATCAGTGAGTCAAACAGGATGAACTATGGCTACACCTTC. Protein product: CAISESNRMNYGYTF. The chain has TRBV10-3 and TRBJ1-2, with D possibly matching TRBD1 (5 bases). V was cut by 0 bases and J by 2 bases, with 10 bases left in between. The CDR3 is 15 amino acids. Germline V gene data show CDR1 as ENHRY and CDR2 as SYGVKD.

Here the CDR3 reads CASRKVGEYGYTF. Written as DNA, the CDR3 is TGTGCCAGCAGGAAAGTCGGAGAATATGGCTACACCTTC. The V and J genes are TRBV27 and TRBJ1-2; D is uncertain. V lost 6 bases, J lost 5 bases, and 13 bases lay in between. Germline loops: CDR1 MNHEY, CDR2 SMNVEV (reference sequence). CDR3 length equals 13 residues.

This clone was detected once. This rearrangement joins TRBV13 to TRBJ2-2, with 8 bases that match TRBD1. The germline CDR1 and CDR2 sequences are PRHDT and FYEKMQ (reference sequence). The CDR3 runs 15 residues. After removal of 5 bases from V and 4 bases from J, the junction contained 6 bases not matched to a gene. The CDR3 coding sequence is TGTGCCAGCAGCCGGACAGGGTTCAGCACCGGGGAGCTGTTTTTT. It encodes CASSRTGFSTGELFF. Full variable domain (remainder filled in from reference TRBV13 and TRBJ2-2): AAGVIQSPRHLIKEKRETATLKCYPIPRHDTVYWYQQGPGQDPQFLISFYEKMQSDKGSIPDRFSAQQFSDYHSELNMSSLELGDSALYFCASSRTGFSTGELFFGEGSRLTVL.

The chain recombines TRBV3-1 (or the pseudogene TRBV3-2) with TRBJ1-2; D gene uncertain. The CDR3 has 12 amino acids. V gave up 1 base and J gave up 8 bases, with 8 bases separating them. CDR1 and CDR2 from the germline V gene are LGHDT and YNNKEL (reference sequence). CDR3 bases: TGTGCCAGCAGCCAAGCAACGGGAGGCTACACCTTC. This translates into CASSQATGGYTF.

This rearrangement joins TRBV9 to TRBJ1-1; D unclear. This CDR3 contains 16 residues. CDR1 and CDR2 from the germline V gene are SGDLS and YYNGEE. The V end was cut by 0 bases, the J end by 3 bases, with 15 bases between. The CDR3 DNA reads as TGTGCCAGCAGCGTAGGACCAGGAGGTGGATACACTGAAGCTTTCTTT. This translates into CASSVGPGGGYTEAFF.

J is TRBJ2-1 and V is TRBV24-1; TRBD1 matches 7 bases. The V gene's germline CDR1 is KGHDR and CDR2 SFDVKD. The CDR3 is 15 amino acids. V dropped 3 bases and J dropped 5; count of bases not matched to a gene: 6. The CDR3 DNA reads TGTGCCACCAGTGATCCCGGACAGGCAAACAATGAGCAGTTCTTC. This sequence encodes CATSDPGQANNEQFF.

This chain uses TRBV19 with TRBJ2-1, with TRBD2 identical over 11 bases. Germline loops: CDR1 LNHDA, CDR2 SQIVND (reference sequence). With 5 bases clipped from V and 4 bases from J, the junction kept 4 bases outside the gene matches. The CDR3 consists of 15 residues. The CDR3 nucleotides are TGTGCCAGTAGTGGTAGCGGGGGGGCGTACAATGAGCAGTTCTTC. Translation: CASSGSGGAYNEQFF.

The chain couples TRBV29-1 to TRBJ2-7; 11 bases agree with TRBD1. Per the germline V gene, CDR1 is SQVTM and CDR2 is ANQGSEA. The V segment lost 5 bases and the J segment 3 bases; nucleotides outside the gene matches: 3. CDR3 length equals 13 residues. This CDR3 is CSVRGTGGYEQYF. In nucleotides, the CDR3 is TGCAGCGTTCGGGGGACAGGGGGCTACGAGCAGTACTTC.

V is TRBV6-5 and J is TRBJ1-1; 8 bases match TRBD1. Germline lookup yields CDR1 MNHEY and CDR2 SVGAGI. CDR3 size: 14 residues. Germline trimming cut 0 bases from V and 5 bases from J; bases unmatched to any gene: 2. This chain's CDR3 is CASSYSTGETEAFF. As DNA, the CDR3 is TGTGCCAGCAGTTACTCGACAGGGGAGACTGAAGCTTTCTTT.

This chain connects TRBV3-1 (or the pseudogene TRBV3-2) to TRBJ2-5; 8 bases are a match to TRBD1. V lost 4 bases to trimming and J lost 5 bases; unmatched junction nucleotides: 3. The CDR3 loop spans 13 amino acids. In germline, CDR1 is LGHDT, CDR2 YNNKEL (reference sequence). CDR3 DNA sequence: TGTGCCAGCAGCCTGACAGGGGTGGAGACCCAGTACTTC. Its protein product is CASSLTGVETQYF.

This chain uses TRBV18 with TRBJ1-1; D ambiguous. The CDR3 is made up of 13 amino acids. The V gene's germline CDR1 is KGHSH and CDR2 LQKENI. V dropped 2 bases and J dropped 1 base, with 5 bases sitting between them. The CDR3 reads CASSPAGNTEAFF. The CDR3 nucleotides are TGTGCCAGCTCACCAGCAGGGAACACTGAAGCTTTCTTT.

The table lists this clone with a count of one. V usage is TRBV4-1 and J usage is TRBJ1-6; 8 bases match TRBD1. Trimming removed 2 bases from V and 7 bases from J; junction bases left unmatched: 13. Looked up from germline, CDR1 is MGHRA and CDR2 is YSYEKL. The CDR3 has 18 amino acids. For the CDR3, the DNA is TGCGCCAGCAGCCAACCCAGGACAGGGACAAGCAGGAATTCACCCCTCCACTTT. The encoded protein is CASSQPRTGTSRNSPLHF.

The chain links TRBV3-1 (or the pseudogene TRBV3-2) to TRBJ1-1; weak D call: TRBD1 (5 bases). The CDR3 covers 15 residues. With 4 bases removed from V and 4 bases from J, the gap between germline ends came to 16 bases. The germline gives CDR1 LGHDT, CDR2 YNNKEL (reference sequence). The CDR3 nucleotides are TGTGCCAGCAGCCGGAACGGCGGGGCAGGCACTGAAGCTTTCTTT. Translation: CASSRNGGAGTEAFF.

V and J are TRBV12-3 or TRBV12-4 and TRBJ1-1; 7 positions agree with TRBD1. V lost 7 bases to trimming and J lost 1 base; unmatched junction nucleotides: 3. The CDR3 totals 13 residues. CDR3 protein: CASKGAPNTEAFF. CDR3 coding DNA: TGTGCCAGCAAGGGGGCCCCGAACACTGAAGCTTTCTTT.

The rearrangement links TRBV18 to TRBJ2-3; 10 bases agree with TRBD1. The CDR3 has 15 residues. The V segment lost 3 bases and the J segment 4 bases; nucleotides outside the gene matches: 4. Germline-derived CDR1 and CDR2 are KGHSH and LQKENI. The CDR3 sequence is CASSPPGQGSDTQYF. The CDR3 DNA reads TGTGCCAGCTCACCCCCGGGACAGGGGTCAGATACGCAGTATTTT.

This rearrangement joins TRBV4-1 to TRBJ1-2; the D gene is possibly TRBD1 (6 bases). V was shortened by 0 bases and J by 4 bases, with 15 bases between the two germline ends. CDR3 size: 16 residues. Germline lookup yields CDR1 MGHRA and CDR2 YSYEKL. CDR3 bases: TGCGCCAGCAGCCAAGAGAGCAGGGGCTCCGTCTATGGCTACACCTTC. Its protein product is CASSQESRGSVYGYTF.

The gene calls are TRBV7-3 and TRBJ1-1; D ambiguous. The CDR3 is 13 amino acids. V lost 5 bases and J lost 4, with 11 bases in between. CDR1 is SGHTA, CDR2 FQGTGA, per germline. The CDR3 region has the DNA TGTGCCAGCAGCCAACAGTTCGGCACTGAAGCTTTCTTT. Protein product: CASSQQFGTEAFF.

This rearrangement joins TRBV29-1 to TRBJ2-7; TRBD2 agrees at 7 bases. The germline gives CDR1 SQVTM, CDR2 ANQGSEA. With V trimmed by 7 bases and J by 3 bases, 9 bases remained unmatched. The CDR3 spans 13 residues. The CDR3 DNA sequence: TGCAGCGGCGTGGGGGGGGGACTCTACGAGCAGTACTTC. Translation gives CSGVGGGLYEQYF.

V is TRBV19 and J is TRBJ1-5; TRBD1 matches at 7 bases. Germline lookup yields CDR1 LNHDA and CDR2 SQIVND (reference sequence). The CDR3 covers 15 residues. This CDR3 reads CSTSQGNYGNQPQHF. CDR3 DNA sequence: TGTTCCACCTCACAGGGGAATTATGGCAATCAGCCCCAGCATTTT.